These 20 T cell receptor beta chains were all obtained from the same sample, sequenced in a study of monozygotic twins with inflammatory bowel disease. TCRdb derives one entry per CDR3 protein from the 5' RACE reads, leaving out DNA. The sample spans 70,000 to 95,000 distinct CDR3 sequences; the ten largest clones claim just under 7.5%. Material: blood. Receptor source: a human donor with ulcerative colitis or Crohn's disease, or a healthy co-twin of an affected twin (not recorded which).

This chain links TRBV12-3 or TRBV12-4 with TRBJ1-1; TCRdb lists TRBD1, though no DNA is available to test this call. This CDR3 contains 13 residues. CDR3: CASGQGLNTEAFF.

The rearrangement joins TRBV10-3 to TRBJ2-5. CDR1 is ENHRY and CDR2 is SYGVKD in the germline V gene. The CDR3 is 12 residues long. The CDR3 here is CAISESMETQYF.

The chain carries TRBV5-1 and TRBJ2-2. The germline V gene encodes CDR1 SGHRS and CDR2 YFSETQ. This CDR3 has 14 residues. CDR3 sequence reads: CASSLSRNTGELFF.

CDR3 residues: CATQPPGAGGSYEQYF. The V call is TRBV5-4, the J call TRBJ2-7; absent DNA, TCRdb's TRBD1 call cannot be checked. The length of the CDR3 is 16 residues. Germline V gene sequence: CDR1 SGHNT, CDR2 YYREEE (reference sequence).

The CDR3 sequence: CSARAGLGARTDTQYF. The J gene is TRBJ2-3, the V gene TRBV20-1; the D call from TCRdb, TRBD1, cannot be confirmed without DNA. This CDR3 contains 16 residues. Germline V lookup: CDR1 DFQATT, CDR2 SNEGSKA (reference sequence).

V is TRBV5-3 and J is TRBJ2-2; TCRdb reports TRBD1, a call that lacks DNA to check it against. TRBV5-3 is an open reading frame whose function is uncertain. This CDR3 has 14 amino acids. CDR3 sequence reads: CARRQGANTGELFF.

The chain has TRBV18 and TRBJ2-5; TCRdb indicates TRBD2, and absent DNA this call remains unverified. The V gene's germline CDR1 is KGHSH and CDR2 LQKENI. The CDR3 is 14 amino acids. The CDR3 reads CASSPGLDQETQYF.

This chain links TRBV6-1 with TRBJ2-7; TCRdb names TRBD1, which stays unverified in the absence of DNA. The length of the CDR3 is 14 residues. Germline V lookup: CDR1 MNHNS, CDR2 SASEGT. This chain's CDR3 is CASTHGASSYEQYF.

The chain carries TRBV20-1 and TRBJ1-1; lacking DNA, the TRBD1 call made by TCRdb goes unchecked. CDR3 length: 17 residues. CDR1 is DFQATT, CDR2 SNEGSKA, per germline (reference sequence). Here the CDR3 reads CSARGGGRGLGYTEAFF.

This rearrangement joins TRBV5-1 to TRBJ2-7. CDR1 and CDR2 (germline): SGHRS, YFSETQ. CDR3 length: 13 amino acids. CDR3 loop: CASRDHGSGEQYF.

This chain links TRBV5-1 with TRBJ2-2; TCRdb outputs TRBD2, but without DNA this stays unchecked. The germline gives CDR1 SGHRS, CDR2 YFSETQ. This CDR3 spans 20 amino acids. The CDR3: CASSLTTPLRTSQYTGELFF.

V gene TRBV7-2 combines with J gene TRBJ1-5. The CDR3 is 12 amino acids. Germline V CDR1 and CDR2: SGHTA, FQGNSA. This CDR3 reads CASSSSWQPQHF. The full variable domain, in which reference TRBV7-2 and TRBJ1-5 provide the parts outside the CDR3, is GAGVSQSPSNKVTEKGKDVELRCDPISGHTALYWYRQSLGQGLEFLIYFQGNSAPDKSGLPSDRFSAERTGGSVSTLTIQRTQQEDSAVYLCASSSSWQPQHFGDGTRLSIL.

The chain recombines TRBV5-1 with TRBJ1-2. The CDR3 consists of 18 residues. Germline V gene sequence: CDR1 SGHRS, CDR2 YFSETQ. CDR3 sequence reads: CASSLSSRGIFSGYGYTF.

The J gene is TRBJ2-3, the V gene TRBV5-1; absent DNA, TCRdb's TRBD1 call cannot be checked. The CDR3 has 14 amino acids. From germline, CDR1 is SGHRS and CDR2 YFSETQ. The CDR3 region is CASSLGQDTDTQYF.

The gene calls are TRBV11-2 and TRBJ2-7; as DNA is missing, the TRBD1 call by TCRdb cannot be tested. This CDR3 has 15 residues. The germline gives CDR1 SGHAT, CDR2 FQNNGV. CDR3 loop: CASSYLGGPSYEQYF.

The chain employs TRBV6-5 and TRBJ1-5. This CDR3 contains 15 residues. Germline CDR1 and CDR2: MNHEY and SVGAGI. The CDR3 protein is CASSYSGVGNQPQHF.

The chain links TRBV7-9 to TRBJ1-1; checking the TCRdb D call of TRBD1 is not possible without DNA. The CDR3 spans 16 residues. Germline CDR1 and CDR2: SEHNR and FQNEAQ (reference sequence). CDR3 sequence reads: CASSIRDTASETEAFF.

The chain is built from TRBV2 and TRBJ1-6; the TCRdb D gene call, TRBD1, has no DNA to confirm it. This CDR3 region has 13 residues. Germline V gene sequence: CDR1 SNHLY, CDR2 FYNNEI. CDR3 in amino acids: CASRQGGYSPLHF.

CDR3 residues: CSAGRGYEQYF. The V call is TRBV20-1, the J call TRBJ2-7; TCRdb designates TRBD1, a call that cannot be tested without DNA. The CDR3 totals 11 residues. The V gene's germline CDR1 is DFQATT and CDR2 SNEGSKA (reference sequence).

The chain has TRBV10-3 and TRBJ2-3; TCRdb selects TRBD1, and the lack of DNA leaves this call unchecked. The CDR3 is 14 residues long. In germline, CDR1 is ENHRY, CDR2 SYGVKD. The CDR3 sequence is CAISEGQNTDTQYF.